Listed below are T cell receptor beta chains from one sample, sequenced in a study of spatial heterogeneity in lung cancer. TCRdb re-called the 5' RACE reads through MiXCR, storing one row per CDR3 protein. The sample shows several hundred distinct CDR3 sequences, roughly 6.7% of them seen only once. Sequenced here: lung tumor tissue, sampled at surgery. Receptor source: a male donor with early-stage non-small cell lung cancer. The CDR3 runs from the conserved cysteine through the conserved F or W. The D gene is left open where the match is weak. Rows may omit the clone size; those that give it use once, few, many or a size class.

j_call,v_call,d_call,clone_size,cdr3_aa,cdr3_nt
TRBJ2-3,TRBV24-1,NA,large,CATSEPLSTDTQYF,TGTGCCACCAGTGAACCACTTAGCACAGATACGCAGTATTTT
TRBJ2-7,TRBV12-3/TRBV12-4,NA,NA,CASSEGDYEQYF,TGTGCCAGCAGTGAGGGCGACTACGAGCAGTACTTC
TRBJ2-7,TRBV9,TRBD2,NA,CASSGGTSPLYEQYF,TGTGCCAGCAGCGGAGGGACTAGCCCTCTCTACGAGCAGTACTTC
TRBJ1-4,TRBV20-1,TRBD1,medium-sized,CSARFSEGANEKLFF,TGCAGTGCTAGGTTTTCGGAGGGGGCGAATGAAAAACTGTTTTTT
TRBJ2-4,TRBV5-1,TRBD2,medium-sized,CASSLSSGGQNIQYF,TGCGCCAGCAGCTTGTCTAGCGGGGGACAAAACATTCAGTACTTC
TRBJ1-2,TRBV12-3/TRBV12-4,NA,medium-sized,CASRSQGVRNYGYTF,TGTGCCAGCAGGTCACAGGGTGTAAGGAACTATGGCTACACCTTC
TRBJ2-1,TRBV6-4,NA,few,CASSNSGTSINSYNEQFF,TGTGCCAGCAGTAACTCCGGGACAAGTATAAACTCCTACAATGAGCAGTTCTTC
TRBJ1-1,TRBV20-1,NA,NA,CSASKFGLTEAFF,TGCAGTGCTAGTAAATTCGGGCTCACTGAAGCTTTCTTT
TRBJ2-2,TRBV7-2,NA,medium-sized,CASSLVIRGNGELFF,TGTGCCAGCAGCTTAGTGATAAGGGGGAATGGGGAGCTGTTTTTT
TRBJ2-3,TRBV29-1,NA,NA,CSVGGGSDTQYF,TGCAGCGTTGGAGGCGGTTCGGATACGCAGTATTTT
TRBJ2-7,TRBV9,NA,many,CASSVEPGGGEQYF,TGTGCCAGCAGCGTAGAACCAGGGGGGGGCGAGCAGTACTTC
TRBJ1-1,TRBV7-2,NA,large,CASSSRALGAEAFF,TGTGCCAGCAGCTCCCGGGCCCTAGGGGCTGAAGCTTTCTTT
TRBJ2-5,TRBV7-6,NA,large,CASSFSDQETQYF,TGTGCCAGCAGCTTTTCAGACCAAGAGACCCAGTACTTC